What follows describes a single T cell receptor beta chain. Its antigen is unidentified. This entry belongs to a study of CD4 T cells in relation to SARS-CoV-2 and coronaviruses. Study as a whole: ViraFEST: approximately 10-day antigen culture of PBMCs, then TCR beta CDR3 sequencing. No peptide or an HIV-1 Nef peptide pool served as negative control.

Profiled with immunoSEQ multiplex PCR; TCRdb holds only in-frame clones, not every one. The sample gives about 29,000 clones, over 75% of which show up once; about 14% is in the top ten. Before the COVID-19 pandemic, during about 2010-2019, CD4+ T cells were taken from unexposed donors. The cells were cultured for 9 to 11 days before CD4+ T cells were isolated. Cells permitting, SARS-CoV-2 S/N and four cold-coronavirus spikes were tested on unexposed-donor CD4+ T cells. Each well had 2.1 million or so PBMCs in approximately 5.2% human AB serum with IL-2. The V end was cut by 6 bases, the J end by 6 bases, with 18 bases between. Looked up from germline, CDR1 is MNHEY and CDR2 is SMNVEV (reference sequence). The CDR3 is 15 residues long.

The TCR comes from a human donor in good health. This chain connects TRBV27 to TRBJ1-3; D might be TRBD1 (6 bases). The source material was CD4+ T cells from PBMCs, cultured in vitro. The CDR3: CASRGSGGLANTIYF. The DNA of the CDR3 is TGTGCCAGCAGGGGATCGGGGGGGCTGGCAAACACCATATATTTT.